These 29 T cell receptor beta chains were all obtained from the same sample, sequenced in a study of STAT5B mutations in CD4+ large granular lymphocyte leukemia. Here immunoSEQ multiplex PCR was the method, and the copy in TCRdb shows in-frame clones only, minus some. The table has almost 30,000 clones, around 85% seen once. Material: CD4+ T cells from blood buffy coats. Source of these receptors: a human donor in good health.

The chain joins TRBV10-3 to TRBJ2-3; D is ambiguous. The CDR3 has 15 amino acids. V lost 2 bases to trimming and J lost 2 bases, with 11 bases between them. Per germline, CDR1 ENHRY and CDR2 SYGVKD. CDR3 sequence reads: CAISESWGHTDTQYF. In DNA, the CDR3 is TGTGCCATCAGTGAGAGTTGGGGTCACACAGATACGCAGTATTTT.

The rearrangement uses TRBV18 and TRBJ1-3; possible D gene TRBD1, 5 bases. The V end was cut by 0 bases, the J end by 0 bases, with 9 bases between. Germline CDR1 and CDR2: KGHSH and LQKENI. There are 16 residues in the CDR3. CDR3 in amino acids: CASSPPGGNSGNTIYF. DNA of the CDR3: TGTGCCAGCTCACCACCTGGGGGAAACTCTGGAAACACCATATATTTT.

Here the CDR3 reads CASSATLGGGSGELFF. CDR3 coding DNA: TGCGCCAGCAGCGCCACCCTTGGGGGGGGCTCCGGGGAGCTGTTTTTT. The rearrangement joins TRBV5-1 to TRBJ2-2; tentative D call: TRBD2 (7 bases). The CDR3 contains 16 residues. Germline-derived CDR1 and CDR2 are SGHRS and YFSETQ. V was cut by 4 bases and J by 6 bases, with 19 bases left in between.

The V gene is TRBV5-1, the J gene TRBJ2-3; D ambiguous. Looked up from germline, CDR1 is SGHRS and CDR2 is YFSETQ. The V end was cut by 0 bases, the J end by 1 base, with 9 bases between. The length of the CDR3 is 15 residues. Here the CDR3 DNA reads TGCGCCAGCAGCTTGGATGACCCTCGCACAGATACGCAGTATTTT. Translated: CASSLDDPRTDTQYF.

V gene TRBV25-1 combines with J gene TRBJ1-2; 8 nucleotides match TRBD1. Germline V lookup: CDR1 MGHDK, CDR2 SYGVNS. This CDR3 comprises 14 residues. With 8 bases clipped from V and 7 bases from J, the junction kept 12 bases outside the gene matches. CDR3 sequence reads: CASGGSRGLGGYTF. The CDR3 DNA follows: TGTGCCAGCGGGGGGTCCAGGGGGCTCGGTGGCTACACCTTC.

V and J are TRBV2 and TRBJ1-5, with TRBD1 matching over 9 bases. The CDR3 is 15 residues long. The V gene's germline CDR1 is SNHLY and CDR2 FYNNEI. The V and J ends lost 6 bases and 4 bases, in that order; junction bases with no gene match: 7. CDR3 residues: CASREKDRGNQPQHF. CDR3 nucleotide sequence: TGTGCCAGCAGGGAAAAGGACAGGGGAAATCAGCCCCAGCATTTT.

CDR3 residues: CASSPTSYNEQFF. In DNA form, the CDR3 reads TGTGCCAGTAGCCCGACTAGTTACAATGAGCAGTTCTTC. This sequence joins TRBV19 and TRBJ2-1; D is possibly TRBD2 (6 bases). CDR3 length: 13 residues. V was shortened by 6 bases and J by 4 bases, with 10 bases between the two germline ends. Per the germline V gene, CDR1 is LNHDA and CDR2 is SQIVND (reference sequence). Variable domain in full (rest from reference TRBV19 and TRBJ2-1): DGGITQSPKYLFRKEGQNVTLSCEQNLNHDAMYWYRQDPGQGLRLIYYSQIVNDFQKGDIAEGYSVSREKKESFPLTVTSAQKNPTAFYLCASSPTSYNEQFFGPGTRLTVL.

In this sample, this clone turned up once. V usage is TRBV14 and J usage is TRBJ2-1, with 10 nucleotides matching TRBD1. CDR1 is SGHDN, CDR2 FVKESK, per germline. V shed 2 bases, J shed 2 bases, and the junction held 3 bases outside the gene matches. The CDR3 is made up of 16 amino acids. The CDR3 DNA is TGTGCCAGCAGCCAAATGGGGACAGGGGCCTACAATGAGCAGTTCTTC. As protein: CASSQMGTGAYNEQFF.

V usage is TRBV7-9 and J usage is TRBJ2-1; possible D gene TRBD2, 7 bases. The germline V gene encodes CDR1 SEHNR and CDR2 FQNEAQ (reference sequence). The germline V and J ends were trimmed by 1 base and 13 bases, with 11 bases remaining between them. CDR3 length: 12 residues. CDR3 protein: CASSLGGGRQFF. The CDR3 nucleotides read TGTGCCAGCAGCTTAGGCGGGGGCAGACAGTTCTTC.

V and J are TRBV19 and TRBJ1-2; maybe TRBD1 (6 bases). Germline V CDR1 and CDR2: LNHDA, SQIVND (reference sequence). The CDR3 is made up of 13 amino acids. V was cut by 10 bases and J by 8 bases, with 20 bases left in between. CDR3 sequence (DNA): TGTGCCACCACGTTGAGGGGGGCGCCGGGCTACACCTTC. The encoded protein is CATTLRGAPGYTF.

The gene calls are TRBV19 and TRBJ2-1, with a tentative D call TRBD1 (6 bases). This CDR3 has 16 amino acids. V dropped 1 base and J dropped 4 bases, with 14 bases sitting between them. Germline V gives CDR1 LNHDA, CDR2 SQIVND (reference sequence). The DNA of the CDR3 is TGTGCCAGTAGTATAGCATCAGGGGCCCAATACAATGAGCAGTTCTTC. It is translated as CASSIASGAQYNEQFF.

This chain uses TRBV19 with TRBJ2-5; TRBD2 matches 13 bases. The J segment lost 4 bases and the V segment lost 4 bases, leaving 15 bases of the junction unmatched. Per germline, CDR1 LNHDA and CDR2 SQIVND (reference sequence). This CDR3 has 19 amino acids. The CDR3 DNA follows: TGTGCCAGTAGTAATATACAGTCGACTAGCGGGGGGTCCAGAGAGACCCAGTACTTC. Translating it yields CASSNIQSTSGGSRETQYF.

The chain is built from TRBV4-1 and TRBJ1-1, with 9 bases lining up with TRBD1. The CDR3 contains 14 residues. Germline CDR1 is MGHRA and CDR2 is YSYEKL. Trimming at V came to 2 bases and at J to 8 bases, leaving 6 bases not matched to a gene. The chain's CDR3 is CASSQPRGQGEAFF. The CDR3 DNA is TGCGCCAGCAGCCAACCCCGGGGACAGGGAGAAGCTTTCTTT.

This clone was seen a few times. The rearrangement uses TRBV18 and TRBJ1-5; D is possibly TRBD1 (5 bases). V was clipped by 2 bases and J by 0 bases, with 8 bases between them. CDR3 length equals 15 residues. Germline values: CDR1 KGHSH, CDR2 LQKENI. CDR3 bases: TGTGCCAGCTCACCAACAGGTTATAGCAATCAGCCCCAGCATTTT. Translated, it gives CASSPTGYSNQPQHF.

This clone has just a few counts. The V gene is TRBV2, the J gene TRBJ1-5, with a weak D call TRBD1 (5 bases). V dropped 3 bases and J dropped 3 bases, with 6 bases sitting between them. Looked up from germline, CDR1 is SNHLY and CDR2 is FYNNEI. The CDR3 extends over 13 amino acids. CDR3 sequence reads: CASSDRVNQPQHF. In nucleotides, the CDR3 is TGTGCCAGCAGTGACAGGGTCAATCAGCCCCAGCATTTT.

CDR3 loop: CASSPGDRTDTQYF. CDR3 coding DNA: TGCGCCAGCAGCCCGGGGGACCGCACAGATACGCAGTATTTT. The chain carries TRBV5-1 and TRBJ2-3; maybe TRBD2 (6 bases). Trimming cost V 4 bases and J 1 base, with 10 bases left between them. Looked up from germline, CDR1 is SGHRS and CDR2 is YFSETQ. There are 14 residues in the CDR3. Full variable domain (rest looked up from reference TRBV5-1 and TRBJ2-3): KAGVTQTPRYLIKTRGQQVTLSCSPISGHRSVSWYQQTPGQGLQFLFEYFSETQRNKGNFPGRFSGRQFSNSRSEMNVSTLELGDSALYLCASSPGDRTDTQYFGPGTRLTVL.

CDR3 loop: CASSLESSYNSPLHF. The CDR3 DNA reads as TGTGCCAGCAGTTTGGAGAGCTCCTATAATTCACCCCTCCACTTT. This chain links TRBV28 with TRBJ1-6; D call uncertain. Trimming stripped 3 bases from V and 0 bases from J, with 6 bases between. Per the germline V gene, CDR1 is MDHEN and CDR2 is SYDVKM. The CDR3 has 15 residues.

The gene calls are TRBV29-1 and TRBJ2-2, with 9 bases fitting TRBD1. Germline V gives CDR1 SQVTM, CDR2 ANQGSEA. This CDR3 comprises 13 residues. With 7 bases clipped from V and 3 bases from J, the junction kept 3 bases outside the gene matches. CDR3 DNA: TGCAGCGCCCGGACAGGGGACACCGGGGAGCTGTTTTTT. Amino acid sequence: CSARTGDTGELFF.

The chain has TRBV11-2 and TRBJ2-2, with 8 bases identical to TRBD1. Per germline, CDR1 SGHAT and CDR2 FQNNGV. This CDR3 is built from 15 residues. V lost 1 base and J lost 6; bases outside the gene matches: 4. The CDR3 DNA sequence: TGTGCCAGCAGCTTAGCCCCGGACAGGGCCGGGGAGCTGTTTTTT. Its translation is CASSLAPDRAGELFF. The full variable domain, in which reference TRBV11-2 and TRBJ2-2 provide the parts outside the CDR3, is EAGVAQSPRYKIIEKRQSVAFWCNPISGHATLYWYQQILGQGPKLLIQFQNNGVVDDSQLPKDRFSAERLKGVDSTLKIQPAKLEDSAVYLCASSLAPDRAGELFFGEGSRLTVL.

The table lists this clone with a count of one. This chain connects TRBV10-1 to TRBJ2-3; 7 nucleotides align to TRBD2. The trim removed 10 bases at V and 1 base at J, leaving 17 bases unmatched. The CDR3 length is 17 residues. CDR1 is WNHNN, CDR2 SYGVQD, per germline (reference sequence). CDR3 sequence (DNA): TGCGCCATAGGGGATGTGGTCGGGGGAGGGCGCACAGATACGCAGTATTTT. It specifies CAIGDVVGGGRTDTQYF.

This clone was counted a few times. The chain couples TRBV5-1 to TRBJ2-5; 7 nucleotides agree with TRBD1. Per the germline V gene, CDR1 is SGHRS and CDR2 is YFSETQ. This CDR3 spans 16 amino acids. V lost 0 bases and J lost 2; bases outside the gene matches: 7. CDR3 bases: TGCGCCAGCAGCTTGGCAGGACAGGCCCAACAAGAGACCCAGTACTTC. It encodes CASSLAGQAQQETQYF.

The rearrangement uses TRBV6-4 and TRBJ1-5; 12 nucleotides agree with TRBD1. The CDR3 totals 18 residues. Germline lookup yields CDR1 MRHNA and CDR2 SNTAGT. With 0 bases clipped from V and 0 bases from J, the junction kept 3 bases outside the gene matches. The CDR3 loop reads CASSDSGQGAHSNQPQHF. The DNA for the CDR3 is TGTGCCAGCAGTGACTCGGGACAGGGGGCACATAGCAATCAGCCCCAGCATTTT.

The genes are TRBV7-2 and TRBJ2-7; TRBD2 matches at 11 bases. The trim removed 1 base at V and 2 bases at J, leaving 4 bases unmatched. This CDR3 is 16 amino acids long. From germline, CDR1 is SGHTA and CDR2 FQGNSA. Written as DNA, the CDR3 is TGTGCCAGCAGCTTAGGTCTAGCGGGGGGTCCCTACGAGCAGTACTTC. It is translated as CASSLGLAGGPYEQYF.

The CDR3 DNA sequence: TGCGCCAGCAGCCAAGGGGACCCCCGGCAGGGTGGCTACACCTTC. Translating it yields CASSQGDPRQGGYTF. The chain employs TRBV4-3 and TRBJ1-2; possible D gene TRBD1, 5 bases. This CDR3 comprises 15 residues. Germline assignment: CDR1 LGHNA and CDR2 YSLEER. Trimming removed 1 base from V and 7 bases from J, with 16 bases in between.

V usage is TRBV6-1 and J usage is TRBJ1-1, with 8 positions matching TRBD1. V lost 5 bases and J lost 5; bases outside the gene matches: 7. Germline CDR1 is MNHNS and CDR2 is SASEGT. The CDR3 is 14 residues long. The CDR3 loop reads CASSIQGARTEAFF. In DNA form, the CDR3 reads TGTGCCAGCAGTATCCAGGGGGCGAGGACTGAAGCTTTCTTT.

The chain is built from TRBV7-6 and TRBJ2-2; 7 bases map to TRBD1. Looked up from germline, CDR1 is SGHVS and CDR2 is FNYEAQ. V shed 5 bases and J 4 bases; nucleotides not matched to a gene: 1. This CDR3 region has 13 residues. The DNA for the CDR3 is TGTGCCAGCAGCCGACAGGGCACCGGGGAGCTGTTTTTT. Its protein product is CASSRQGTGELFF.

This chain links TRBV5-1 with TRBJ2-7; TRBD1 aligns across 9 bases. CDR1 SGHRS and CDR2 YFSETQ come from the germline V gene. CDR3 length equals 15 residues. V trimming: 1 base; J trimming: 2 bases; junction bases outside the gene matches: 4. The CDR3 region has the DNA TGCGCCAGCAGCTTGTTTGGGACAGGGACCTACGAGCAGTACTTC. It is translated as CASSLFGTGTYEQYF.

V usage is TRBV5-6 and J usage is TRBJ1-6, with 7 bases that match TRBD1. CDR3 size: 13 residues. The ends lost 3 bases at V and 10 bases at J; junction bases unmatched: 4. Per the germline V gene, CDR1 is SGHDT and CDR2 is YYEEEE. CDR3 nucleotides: TGTGCCAGCAGCTCGACAGGGAACTCACCCCTCCACTTT. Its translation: CASSSTGNSPLHF.

The CDR3 region is CASSTDSSGNTIYF. In nucleotides, the CDR3 is TGTGCCAGTAGTACTGACAGCTCTGGAAACACCATATATTTT. V gene TRBV19 combines with J gene TRBJ1-3; D is perhaps TRBD1 (5 bases). The V and J ends lost 4 bases and 0 bases respectively, with 7 bases between them. Germline assignment: CDR1 LNHDA and CDR2 SQIVND (reference sequence). The CDR3 runs 14 residues.